Following are 27 T cell receptor beta chains from one sample sequenced in a study of blood T cell repertoires in COVID-19. Produced via immunoSEQ multiplex PCR; TCRdb's table is partial and in-frame only. The sample contains approximately 300,000 clones, roughly 89% of which appear only once. Sequencing was done on a sample of PBMCs or T cells enriched from blood (not recorded which). These TCRs come from a man aged 55 to 70 who had recovered from COVID-19.

The V gene is TRBV19, the J gene TRBJ1-6; TRBD1 agrees at 8 bases. The CDR3 extends over 14 amino acids. Per germline, CDR1 LNHDA and CDR2 SQIVND (reference sequence). Unmatched junction bases numbered 4, after V lost 5 bases and J lost 7 bases. The CDR3 here is CASSVTGGNSPLHF. The CDR3 DNA reads as TGTGCCAGTAGTGTAACAGGGGGAAATTCACCCCTCCACTTT.

The rearrangement uses TRBV6-5 and TRBJ1-1; 7 positions match TRBD1. With V trimmed by 7 bases and J by 2 bases, 7 bases remained unmatched. Germline CDR1 is MNHEY and CDR2 is SVGAGI. This CDR3 spans 14 amino acids. The CDR3 nucleotides read TGTGCCAGCAAGTTTACAGGGGACAACACTGAAGCTTTCTTT. It is translated as CASKFTGDNTEAFF.

The gene calls are TRBV11-2 and TRBJ2-1; a weak D match, TRBD2 (6 bases). The CDR3 has 15 residues. The V gene lost 0 bases and the J gene lost 2 bases, with 8 bases spanning the gap. The germline V gene has CDR1 SGHAT and CDR2 FQNNGV. Here the CDR3 reads CASSLELATYNEQFF. The CDR3, as DNA: TGTGCCAGCAGCTTAGAACTAGCCACCTACAATGAGCAGTTCTTC.

CDR3 DNA: TGTGCCAGCAGCGGGGGGGACAGGGCCGGGGAGCTGTTTTTT. It encodes CASSGGDRAGELFF. The chain employs TRBV5-5 and TRBJ2-2, with 9 bases identical to TRBD1. With 4 bases clipped from V and 6 bases from J, the junction kept 4 bases outside the gene matches. The germline gives CDR1 SGHKS, CDR2 YYEKEE (reference sequence). This CDR3 contains 14 residues.

The chain links TRBV5-8 to TRBJ2-5; TRBD2 agrees at 14 bases. The CDR3 extends over 16 amino acids. Trimming took 4 bases from V and 4 from J; bases not matched to a gene: 6. The V gene's germline CDR1 is SGHTS and CDR2 YDEGEE. The CDR3, as DNA: TGTGCCAGCAGCCACGGACTAGCGGGAGGACGAGAGACCCAGTACTTC. Encoded protein: CASSHGLAGGRETQYF.

The rearrangement uses TRBV9 and TRBJ2-1; D is undetermined. The CDR3 has 13 amino acids. The V end lost 0 bases, the J end lost 5 bases, and 6 bases lay between the germline ends. The germline V gene has CDR1 SGDLS and CDR2 YYNGEE. CDR3 DNA sequence: TGTGCCAGCAGCGTAGTGTCCAACAATGAGCAGTTCTTC. Protein: CASSVVSNNEQFF.

Only one count was recorded for this clone. The chain is built from TRBV7-2 and TRBJ1-1, with D tentatively TRBD1 (5 bases). The V gene's germline CDR1 is SGHTA and CDR2 FQGNSA. V shed 4 bases and J shed 4 bases, with 13 bases lying between them. CDR3 length: 14 residues. DNA for the CDR3: TGTGCCAGCAGCTCCAGGTGGGGGGGCACTGAAGCTTTCTTT. Translating it yields CASSSRWGGTEAFF.

V gene TRBV9 combines with J gene TRBJ1-6, with a weak D call TRBD1 (6 bases). CDR3 length: 14 residues. The V and J ends lost 3 bases and 5 bases respectively, with 9 bases between them. Germline values: CDR1 SGDLS, CDR2 YYNGEE. The CDR3 sequence: CASSARQDNSPLHF. The CDR3 coding sequence is TGTGCCAGCAGCGCCCGACAGGATAATTCACCCCTCCACTTT.

The chain recombines TRBV2 with TRBJ1-4; no definite D call. The V end was cut by 7 bases, the J end by 5 bases, with 14 bases between. From germline, CDR1 is SNHLY and CDR2 FYNNEI. The CDR3 is made up of 14 amino acids. CDR3 nucleotide sequence: TGTGCCAGCACCCTCAGGACGGGGAATGAAAAACTGTTTTTT. Translated, it gives CASTLRTGNEKLFF.

The chain carries TRBV3-1 (or the pseudogene TRBV3-2) and TRBJ2-7; 8 nucleotides line up with TRBD1. Unmatched junction bases numbered 7, after V lost 0 bases and J lost 3 bases. The germline CDR1 and CDR2 sequences are LGHDT and YNNKEL (reference sequence). CDR3 length equals 16 residues. For the CDR3, the DNA is TGTGCCAGCAGCCAAGATCTCGGACAGGGATTCTACGAGCAGTACTTC. Amino acids: CASSQDLGQGFYEQYF.

The chain has TRBV28 and TRBJ1-5; possibly TRBD1 for D (5 bases). This CDR3 is built from 15 residues. V was pared by 7 bases and J by 2 bases, with 15 bases between. Looked up from germline, CDR1 is MDHEN and CDR2 is SYDVKM. This CDR3 is CASTHGGEGNQPQHF. CDR3 DNA: TGTGCCAGCACCCATGGGGGGGAGGGCAATCAGCCCCAGCATTTT.

The V call is TRBV25-1, the J call TRBJ2-2; TRBD1 matches 7 bases. CDR1 and CDR2 from the germline V gene are MGHDK and SYGVNS. V trimming: 6 bases; J trimming: 4 bases; junction bases outside the gene matches: 8. This CDR3 spans 15 amino acids. Here the CDR3 DNA reads TGTGCCAGCAGGGGGACAGCCCCGGGCACCGGGGAGCTGTTTTTT. It translates to CASRGTAPGTGELFF.

This sequence joins TRBV28 and TRBJ2-1, with 7 bases identical to TRBD2. This CDR3 has 17 amino acids. Unmatched junction bases numbered 12, after V lost 4 bases and J lost 3 bases. Germline CDR1 and CDR2: MDHEN and SYDVKM. The CDR3 loop is CASSSPAERELYNEQFF. CDR3 nucleotides: TGTGCCAGCAGTTCCCCGGCGGAGCGGGAACTCTACAATGAGCAGTTCTTC. Complete variable domain (other parts from reference TRBV28 and TRBJ2-1): DVKVTQSSRYLVKRTGEKVFLECVQDMDHENMFWYRQDPGLGLRLIYFSYDVKMKEKGDIPEGYSVSREKKERFSLILESASTNQTSMYLCASSSPAERELYNEQFFGPGTRLTVL.

This clone has only one observation. V usage is TRBV28 and J usage is TRBJ2-7, with TRBD2 matching 8 bases. This CDR3 spans 14 amino acids. The germline gives CDR1 MDHEN, CDR2 SYDVKM. Trimming took 10 bases from V and 1 from J; bases not matched to a gene: 9. CDR3 DNA: TGTGCCACCGCGTTGGCTAGCGGGTCCTACGAGCAGTACTTC. This gives the protein CATALASGSYEQYF.

V is TRBV27 and J is TRBJ2-5, with 13 bases that match TRBD2. CDR3 length: 16 residues. After removal of 5 bases from V and 4 bases from J, the junction contained 7 bases not matched to a gene. Looked up from germline, CDR1 is MNHEY and CDR2 is SMNVEV (reference sequence). CDR3 in DNA: TGTGCCAGCAGTCCAAGGGGACTAGCGGGACTAGAGACCCAGTACTTC. Protein product: CASSPRGLAGLETQYF.

This clone has only one observation. The gene calls are TRBV5-4 and TRBJ2-1, with TRBD2 matching over 7 bases. The CDR3 is 14 residues long. CDR1 is SGHNT, CDR2 YYREEE, per germline (reference sequence). J gave up 5 bases and V 2 bases, and 4 bases lay outside the gene matches. The CDR3 loop is CASSFGLVNNEQFF. In nucleotides, the CDR3 is TGTGCCAGCAGCTTCGGACTAGTAAACAATGAGCAGTTCTTC. The full variable domain, rest sourced from reference TRBV5-4 and TRBJ2-1, is ETGVTQSPTHLIKTRGQQVTLRCSSQSGHNTVSWYQQALGQGPQFIFQYYREEENGRGNFPPRFSGLQFPNYSSELNVNALELDDSALYLCASSFGLVNNEQFFGPGTRLTVL.

The V gene is TRBV11-2, the J gene TRBJ2-2, with 14 bases matching TRBD2. The V segment lost 5 bases and the J segment 7 bases; nucleotides outside the gene matches: 9. CDR3 size: 17 residues. Germline V gene data show CDR1 as SGHAT and CDR2 as FQNNGV. The CDR3 sequence is CASSPGLAGGVGGELFF. The CDR3 DNA reads as TGTGCCAGCAGCCCAGGACTAGCGGGAGGAGTGGGCGGGGAGCTGTTTTTT.

The chain is built from TRBV29-1 and TRBJ2-3; D is unclear. V dropped 3 bases and J dropped 0 bases, with 7 bases sitting between them. From germline, CDR1 is SQVTM and CDR2 ANQGSEA. The CDR3 totals 13 residues. CDR3 nucleotides: TGCAGCGTTGAGCGAACTAGCACAGATACGCAGTATTTT. Residues: CSVERTSTDTQYF.

This clone came up once. This CDR3 fails to terminate in the conserved phenylalanine or tryptophan, so it likely reflects a read error. The DNA is omitted, as the CDR3 cannot be located on it reliably, and the CDR3 follows TCRdb's listing. The gene calls are TRBV23-1 and TRBJ2-7; TRBD2 is the table's D call and was not checked against the DNA. Being an ORF, TRBV23-1 has a function that is uncertain. The length of the CDR3 is 9 amino acids, counting both ends. The CDR3 loop is CASSHGPSK.

As concerns this clone: Other DNA sequences within the sample encode an identical CDR3. V and J are TRBV29-1 and TRBJ2-7, with TRBD2 matching over 12 bases. The CDR3 runs 14 residues. V lost 6 bases and J lost 2; bases outside the gene matches: 5. Germline CDR1 SQVTM, CDR2 ANQGSEA. CDR3 in amino acids: CSVVGLAGTYEQYF. The CDR3 DNA reads TGCAGCGTAGTTGGACTAGCGGGAACCTACGAGCAGTACTTC.

The count of this clone is one. The chain carries TRBV3-1 (or the pseudogene TRBV3-2) and TRBJ1-1; D uncertain. Trimming took 4 bases from V and 3 from J, leaving 6 bases between them. The germline CDR1 and CDR2 sequences are LGHDT and YNNKEL (reference sequence). The CDR3 sequence is 12 residues long. CDR3 residues: CASSLTDTEAFF. CDR3 nucleotides: TGTGCCAGCAGCCTAACAGACACTGAAGCTTTCTTT.

This chain joins TRBV6-5 and TRBJ2-1; TRBD1 matches 7 bases. The CDR3 runs to 11 residues. The V gene end was trimmed by 7 bases and the J gene end by 13 bases; junction bases not matched to a gene: 7. Germline V CDR1 and CDR2: MNHEY, SVGAGI. The CDR3 reads CASKLQGNQFF. DNA for the CDR3: TGTGCCAGCAAATTACAGGGGAATCAGTTCTTC.

This clone came up once. The chain uses TRBV24-1 and TRBJ2-3, with 11 positions matching TRBD1. Germline V gene sequence: CDR1 KGHDR, CDR2 SFDVKD. V dropped 3 bases and J dropped 8; count of bases not matched to a gene: 6. This CDR3 is 15 amino acids long. The CDR3 here is CATSDPGTGGSTQYF. The CDR3 nucleotides read TGTGCCACCAGTGATCCCGGGACAGGGGGAAGTACGCAGTATTTT.

With regard to this clone: Without the conserved terminal phenylalanine or tryptophan, this CDR3 likely stems from a read error. The DNA is left out, because the CDR3 cannot be placed on it with certainty; the CDR3 is given as TCRdb lists it. V is TRBV28 and J is TRBJ2-3; the D call of TRBD1 is as the table states it, not checked on the DNA. Germline lookup yields CDR1 MDHEN and CDR2 SYDVKM. The CDR3 is 14 amino acids long, termini counted. The CDR3 sequence: CASSSDRQGRPESI.

In nucleotides, the CDR3 is TGTGCCAGCAGTCAAGGACAGGGGACTTCTAATTCACCCCTCCACTTT. Translating it yields CASSQGQGTSNSPLHF. The chain is built from TRBV9 and TRBJ1-6, with 9 bases fitting TRBD1. Germline loops: CDR1 SGDLS, CDR2 YYNGEE. The CDR3 length is 16 residues. V was clipped by 5 bases and J by 6 bases; unmatched bases: 9. The full variable domain, its missing parts supplied by reference TRBV9 and TRBJ1-6, is DSGVTQTPKHLITATGQRVTLRCSPRSGDLSVYWYQQSLDQGLQFLIQYYNGEERAKGNILERFSAQQFPDLHSELNLSSLELGDSALYFCASSQGQGTSNSPLHFGNGTRLTVT.

This chain links TRBV5-4 with TRBJ2-1, with D hard to call. This CDR3 region has 15 residues. V lost 0 bases, J lost 0 bases, and 7 bases lay in between. From germline, CDR1 is SGHNT and CDR2 YYREEE (reference sequence). In nucleotides, the CDR3 is TGTGCCAGCAGCTTGGTCCGGAGCTCCTACAATGAGCAGTTCTTC. Its translation is CASSLVRSSYNEQFF.

The chain is built from TRBV30 and TRBJ2-7; 7 positions agree with TRBD1. The CDR3 is 14 residues long. With 3 bases clipped from V and 2 bases from J, the junction kept 7 bases outside the gene matches. From germline, CDR1 is GTSNPN and CDR2 SVGIG (reference sequence). The CDR3 region is CAWRRGQGAYEQYF. The CDR3 DNA reads TGTGCCTGGAGGAGAGGCCAGGGGGCCTACGAGCAGTACTTC.